What follows are 32 T cell receptor beta chains derived from one specimen sequenced in a study of cytomegalovirus exposure and HLA in healthy donors (dated by TCRdb to 2016 to 2017). Receptors were amplified or captured by the immunoSEQ multiplex PCR assay. A mixture of 60 forward primers for TCR Vbeta segments and 13 reverse primers for TCR Jbeta segments was used in the multiplex PCR. The source is immuneACCESS, and TCRdb retained only in-frame sequences with V and J called. Part of the clones is not carried over; for the studies checked, unresolved V genes explain less than half of this, and the remainder is unexplained. The sample table lists approximately 160,000 clones, around 80% of them with a count of one. The leading ten clones occupy around 1.4% of the sample. Sequenced sample: PBMCs. The receptors stem from a young man in good health and CMV-seronegative.

The gene calls are TRBV4-1 and TRBJ2-7; D uncertain. The CDR3 extends over 13 amino acids. The ends were cut back, 2 bases at V and 0 bases at J, with 5 bases in the middle. Germline CDR1 MGHRA, CDR2 YSYEKL. CDR3 nucleotides: TGCGCCAGCAGCCAAACAAGCTCCTACGAGCAGTACTTC. This translates into CASSQTSSYEQYF.

Regarding this clone: The sample has other DNA sequences that encode this CDR3 too. This rearrangement joins TRBV5-1 to TRBJ2-5; 9 positions agree with TRBD1. The CDR3 has 15 amino acids. Germline loops: CDR1 SGHRS, CDR2 YFSETQ. The V and J ends lost 2 bases and 5 bases, in that order; junction bases with no gene match: 7. The CDR3 region is CASSLGTGRQETQYF. The CDR3 nucleotides read TGCGCCAGCAGCTTAGGGACAGGGAGGCAGGAGACCCAGTACTTC.

CDR3 region: CASRINDRARGTDTQYF. CDR3 coding DNA: TGCGCCAGCAGGATAAACGACAGGGCGAGAGGCACAGATACGCAGTATTTT. The genes are TRBV5-1 and TRBJ2-3; 7 nucleotides line up with TRBD1. This CDR3 is 17 amino acids long. Trimming took 5 bases from V and 1 from J; bases not matched to a gene: 13. Per germline, CDR1 SGHRS and CDR2 YFSETQ.

This clone has a single count. J is TRBJ1-2 and V is TRBV6-5; TRBD1 agrees at 9 bases. Per germline, CDR1 MNHEY and CDR2 SVGAGI. This CDR3 is 13 amino acids long. After removal of 4 bases from V and 4 bases from J, the junction contained 1 base not matched to a gene. DNA of the CDR3: TGTGCCAGCAGTTTGACAGGGGGCTATGGCTACACCTTC. This codes for CASSLTGGYGYTF.

This chain joins TRBV4-3 and TRBJ1-2; D is uncertain. From germline, CDR1 is LGHNA and CDR2 YSLEER. V lost 5 bases and J lost 2, with 15 bases in between. The CDR3 is 15 residues long. CDR3 sequence (DNA): TGCGCCAGCAGCTTGCCCGGTCCCCCCAACTATGGCTACACCTTC. Protein sequence: CASSLPGPPNYGYTF.

This clone was counted only a few times. This chain uses TRBV6-4 with TRBJ2-2, with D possibly being TRBD1 (5 bases). The CDR3 sequence is 13 residues long. Trimming cost V 5 bases and J 1 base, with 5 bases left between them. Germline loops: CDR1 MRHNA, CDR2 SNTAGT. The CDR3 coding sequence is TGTGCCAGCAGTACAGGGAACACCGGGGAGCTGTTTTTT. Translation gives CASSTGNTGELFF.

The V gene is TRBV18, the J gene TRBJ2-5, with D possibly TRBD1 on 5 matching bases. Germline V gene sequence: CDR1 KGHSH, CDR2 LQKENI. The CDR3 runs 12 residues. V was shortened by 6 bases and J by 3 bases, with 8 bases between the two germline ends. Written as DNA, the CDR3 is TGTGCCAGCTCGGACACAGAAGAGACCCAGTACTTC. As protein: CASSDTEETQYF.

The chain couples TRBV2 to TRBJ1-4; 8 bases fit TRBD1. Germline V gene data show CDR1 as SNHLY and CDR2 as FYNNEI. The CDR3 is 14 residues long. With V trimmed by 7 bases and J by 7 bases, 8 bases remained unmatched. CDR3 residues: CASTLQGVGEKLFF. The CDR3 DNA reads TGTGCCAGCACCCTACAGGGGGTCGGTGAAAAACTGTTTTTT.

This sequence joins TRBV18 and TRBJ2-1, with unresolved D. The CDR3 spans 13 residues. The germline V and J ends were trimmed by 6 bases and 4 bases, with 10 bases remaining between them. Germline V gene lookup returns CDR1 KGHSH and CDR2 LQKENI. The CDR3 loop reads CASSLSQYNEQFF. The CDR3 DNA sequence: TGTGCCAGCTCCTTATCTCAGTACAATGAGCAGTTCTTC.

The gene calls are TRBV11-2 and TRBJ2-2, with 10 bases that match TRBD1. The germline CDR1 and CDR2 sequences are SGHAT and FQNNGV. The V gene end was trimmed by 5 bases and the J gene end by 4 bases; junction bases not matched to a gene: 4. The CDR3 has 15 residues. CDR3 DNA: TGTGCCAGCAGCCGACAGGGGGCTTTCACCGGGGAGCTGTTTTTT. Translation gives CASSRQGAFTGELFF.

This chain connects TRBV28 to TRBJ2-7; D might be TRBD2 (6 bases). CDR3 size: 14 residues. Deletions cut 5 bases from V and 1 base from J, with 12 bases between. The germline CDR1 and CDR2 sequences are MDHEN and SYDVKM. In DNA, the CDR3 is TGTGCCAGCAGTCGGGGGTGGGTTTCCTACGAGCAGTACTTC. Encoded protein: CASSRGWVSYEQYF. Combining the CDR3 with reference TRBV28 and TRBJ2-7 gives the whole variable domain DVKVTQSSRYLVKRTGEKVFLECVQDMDHENMFWYRQDPGLGLRLIYFSYDVKMKEKGDIPEGYSVSREKKERFSLILESASTNQTSMYLCASSRGWVSYEQYFGPGTRLTVT.

This sequence joins TRBV18 and TRBJ2-1; 11 bases line up with TRBD2. This CDR3 is built from 15 residues. J gave up 6 bases and V 4 bases, and 5 bases lay outside the gene matches. Germline V gene lookup returns CDR1 KGHSH and CDR2 LQKENI. The DNA of the CDR3 is TGTGCCAGCTCACTAGCGGGAGGGCCGGTCAATGAGCAGTTCTTC. Protein product: CASSLAGGPVNEQFF.

The rearrangement joins TRBV5-6 to TRBJ1-1; 7 positions match TRBD1. Germline V gene lookup returns CDR1 SGHDT and CDR2 YYEEEE. The CDR3 totals 16 residues. V trimming: 3 bases; J trimming: 1 base; junction bases outside the gene matches: 9. CDR3 loop: CASSSGMGTENTEAFF. CDR3 DNA sequence: TGTGCCAGCAGCTCTGGAATGGGGACAGAGAACACTGAAGCTTTCTTT.

The chain is built from TRBV5-1 and TRBJ1-5; D is unresolved. Trimming took 5 bases from V and 0 from J, leaving 12 bases between them. This CDR3 is built from 15 residues. Germline CDR1 reads SGHRS; CDR2 reads YFSETQ. CDR3 nucleotide sequence: TGCGCCAGCAGTCCCGACGGGAATAGCAATCAGCCCCAGCATTTT. Its translation: CASSPDGNSNQPQHF.

The rearrangement joins TRBV9 to TRBJ1-5; D possibly corresponds to TRBD1 (5 bases). The germline CDR1 and CDR2 sequences are SGDLS and YYNGEE. The V end was cut by 0 bases, the J end by 0 bases, with 7 bases between. The CDR3 contains 15 residues. The CDR3 DNA follows: TGTGCCAGCAGCGTAGGCGGGGCTAGCAATCAGCCCCAGCATTTT. Translated: CASSVGGASNQPQHF. The full variable domain, rest sourced from reference TRBV9 and TRBJ1-5, is DSGVTQTPKHLITATGQRVTLRCSPRSGDLSVYWYQQSLDQGLQFLIQYYNGEERAKGNILERFSAQQFPDLHSELNLSSLELGDSALYFCASSVGGASNQPQHFGDGTRLSIL.

This clone has just a few counts. V usage is TRBV6-5 and J usage is TRBJ2-7; 10 bases agree with TRBD2. This CDR3 is built from 16 residues. The germline V gene encodes CDR1 MNHEY and CDR2 SVGAGI. J lost 5 bases, V lost 3 bases, and 10 bases had no gene match. DNA for the CDR3: TGTGCCAGCAGTTATAGCGGGAGGCCAGGGACCAACGAGCAGTACTTC. Translation: CASSYSGRPGTNEQYF.

V and J are TRBV7-2 and TRBJ2-1; a weak D match, TRBD1 (5 bases). CDR1 is SGHTA and CDR2 is FQGNSA in the germline V gene. Trimming removed 5 bases at V and 0 bases at J, with 14 bases between. The CDR3 runs 16 residues. The CDR3 spells CASSPRGRSSYNEQFF. The CDR3 bases are TGTGCCAGCAGCCCAAGGGGCCGGAGCTCCTACAATGAGCAGTTCTTC.

The genes are TRBV27 and TRBJ2-5; D is unresolved. The germline V gene encodes CDR1 MNHEY and CDR2 SMNVEV (reference sequence). The CDR3 extends over 15 amino acids. V was shortened by 6 bases and J by 1 base, with 15 bases between the two germline ends. The CDR3 spells CASRHPVAGQETQYF. In nucleotides, the CDR3 is TGTGCCAGCAGGCACCCGGTGGCAGGCCAAGAGACCCAGTACTTC.

The chain joins TRBV9 to TRBJ2-1; D might be TRBD2 (6 bases). This CDR3 is built from 17 residues. V was pared by 4 bases and J by 4 bases, with 21 bases between. Looked up from germline, CDR1 is SGDLS and CDR2 is YYNGEE. The DNA for the CDR3 is TGTGCCAGCAGCCCCGACGGGGGAGAACCCCCTTACAATGAGCAGTTCTTC. Encoded protein: CASSPDGGEPPYNEQFF.

This chain's CDR3 is CASSLINGGRGYEQYF. The CDR3 DNA reads as TGTGCCAGCAGCTTAATCAACGGTGGAAGGGGCTACGAGCAGTACTTC. The chain couples TRBV13 to TRBJ2-7; D is possibly TRBD1 (5 bases). There are 16 residues in the CDR3. The V and J ends lost 2 bases and 3 bases respectively, with 17 bases between them. Germline V lookup: CDR1 PRHDT, CDR2 FYEKMQ (reference sequence).

The chain has TRBV27 and TRBJ2-1, with D tentatively TRBD1 (5 bases). The V gene lost 1 base and the J gene lost 1 base, with 8 bases spanning the gap. This CDR3 has 15 residues. Germline V lookup: CDR1 MNHEY, CDR2 SMNVEV (reference sequence). In DNA form, the CDR3 reads TGTGCCAGCAGTTTATTAGGGGCTTCCTACAATGAGCAGTTCTTC. Translating it yields CASSLLGASYNEQFF.

This clone was seen more than once but under ten times. This chain uses TRBV19 with TRBJ2-7, with 9 bases aligning to TRBD1. This CDR3 contains 15 residues. Germline V gene sequence: CDR1 LNHDA, CDR2 SQIVND (reference sequence). Trimming removed 1 base from V and 2 bases from J; junction bases left unmatched: 3. The CDR3 region is CASSIVGTGTYEQYF. Written as DNA, the CDR3 is TGTGCCAGTAGTATAGTGGGGACAGGGACCTACGAGCAGTACTTC.

In this sample, this clone turned up a few times. In nucleotides, the CDR3 is TGTGCCAGCAGTGGGCTGGGCGGGGGTAATACTGAAGCTTTCTTT. It translates to CASSGLGGGNTEAFF. The rearrangement joins TRBV6-1 to TRBJ1-1, with D tentatively TRBD1 (5 bases). V lost 4 bases and J lost 5, with 17 bases in between. Germline V gene data show CDR1 as MNHNS and CDR2 as SASEGT. The CDR3 consists of 15 residues.

This clone was observed a single time. The chain has TRBV18 and TRBJ1-2, with 7 bases lining up with TRBD1. The CDR3 has 14 amino acids. The trim removed 6 bases at V and 6 bases at J, leaving 10 bases unmatched. CDR1 KGHSH and CDR2 LQKENI come from the germline V gene. The CDR3 sequence is CASSPGTARDGYTF. The CDR3 DNA sequence: TGTGCCAGCTCCCCGGGGACAGCAAGGGATGGCTACACCTTC.

This clone was detected only a few times. The V call is TRBV30, the J call TRBJ1-1; possible D gene TRBD1, 6 bases. CDR3 length: 14 amino acids. V was clipped by 3 bases and J by 1 base, with 12 bases between them. Germline assignment: CDR1 GTSNPN and CDR2 SVGIG (reference sequence). In DNA, the CDR3 is TGTGCCTGGAGCAAAGGACAGACGAACACTGAAGCTTTCTTT. Protein: CAWSKGQTNTEAFF.

V and J are TRBV5-8 and TRBJ1-5; D gene uncertain. The CDR3 loop spans 15 amino acids. V was clipped by 4 bases and J by 6 bases, with 17 bases between them. Germline V gene sequence: CDR1 SGHTS, CDR2 YDEGEE. CDR3 coding DNA: TGTGCCAGCAGCCATAGCCCGACCCCGTTTCAGCCCCAGCATTTT. Protein: CASSHSPTPFQPQHF.

The chain joins TRBV19 to TRBJ2-7; 10 nucleotides agree with TRBD1. The CDR3 consists of 15 residues. Trimming took 6 bases from V and 6 from J; bases not matched to a gene: 11. Germline-derived CDR1 and CDR2 are LNHDA and SQIVND (reference sequence). As DNA, the CDR3 is TGTGCCAGTAGCCCGACTGACAGGGGGCGCGTCGAGCAGTACTTC. This gives the protein CASSPTDRGRVEQYF.

This clone came up a few times. The rearrangement joins TRBV15 to TRBJ1-1; no firm D call. Germline-derived CDR1 and CDR2 are LNHNV and YYDKDF (reference sequence). The CDR3 has 17 residues. Trimming took off 1 base at V and 0 bases at J, with 15 bases between the two ends. The chain's CDR3 is CATSRGEGGRMNTEAFF. The CDR3 coding sequence is TGTGCCACCAGCAGAGGGGAGGGAGGGCGAATGAACACTGAAGCTTTCTTT.

The CDR3 protein is CASSYSSSIAQHF. CDR3 nucleotides: TGTGCCAGCAGTTACTCATCATCGATAGCCCAGCATTTT. This chain uses TRBV6-5 with TRBJ1-5; no definite D call. The germline gives CDR1 MNHEY, CDR2 SVGAGI. Trimming pared 0 bases from V and 11 bases from J, leaving 11 bases between. The CDR3 contains 13 residues.

This chain uses TRBV27 with TRBJ2-7, with a tentative D call TRBD2 (5 bases). V was shortened by 1 base and J by 5 bases, with 12 bases between the two germline ends. This CDR3 comprises 14 residues. CDR1 is MNHEY, CDR2 SMNVEV, per germline (reference sequence). The CDR3 sequence is CASSLLVARDEQYF. CDR3 nucleotides: TGTGCCAGCAGTTTATTGGTAGCGCGGGACGAGCAGTACTTC.

This clone has only a few counts. The rearrangement joins TRBV5-4 to TRBJ1-1; 7 bases are shared with TRBD1. Germline CDR1 is SGHNT and CDR2 is YYREEE (reference sequence). The length of the CDR3 is 13 residues. The V segment lost 3 bases and the J segment 5 bases; nucleotides outside the gene matches: 4. CDR3 amino acids: CASSSGGKTEAFF. The CDR3 nucleotides read TGTGCCAGCAGCTCAGGGGGGAAGACTGAAGCTTTCTTT. The variable domain in full, completed from reference TRBV5-4 and TRBJ1-1, reads ETGVTQSPTHLIKTRGQQVTLRCSSQSGHNTVSWYQQALGQGPQFIFQYYREEENGRGNFPPRFSGLQFPNYSSELNVNALELDDSALYLCASSSGGKTEAFFGQGTRLTVV.

V is TRBV5-4 and J is TRBJ2-3; 11 bases are a match to TRBD1. Germline CDR1 and CDR2: SGHNT and YYREEE (reference sequence). The CDR3 is 15 amino acids. The junction had 7 bases not matched to a gene; V was cut back by 4 bases and J by 6 bases. CDR3 loop: CASSPRDRGWDTQYF. As DNA, the CDR3 is TGTGCCAGCAGCCCGCGGGACAGGGGGTGGGATACGCAGTATTTT.